A selection of T cell receptor beta chains follows, all from one sample in a study of T cell responses to AZD1222 COVID-19 vaccine. The repertoire was sequenced with immunoSEQ multiplex PCR; TCRdb's copy has only in-frame clones and lacks some. Of 110,000 or so clones listed, around 90% are singletons. Source: peripheral blood, taken 28 days after the second AZD1222 dose. These receptors all come from an adult who received the AZD1222 COVID-19 vaccine. The CDR3 runs from the conserved cysteine through the conserved F or W. A D gene is named only where the DNA matches it firmly. Rows may omit the clone size; those that give it use once, few, many or a size class.

D	size	V	J	DNA	CDR3
NA	NA	TRBV11-2	TRBJ1-2	TGTGCCAGCAGCTTAGATTACTTGGTTTCCCTACATTATGGCTACACCTTC	CASSLDYLVSLHYGYTF
TRBD1	NA	TRBV6-5	TRBJ2-3	TGTGCCAGCAGTCGACAGGGGACAGATACGCAGTATTTT	CASSRQGTDTQYF
TRBD1	NA	TRBV29-1	TRBJ2-2	TGCAGCGTAGACAGGGGGAACACCGGGGAGCTGTTTTTT	CSVDRGNTGELFF
NA	NA	TRBV24-1	TRBJ2-7	TGTGCCACCAGTGGACTCGACTCCTACGAGCAGTACTTC	CATSGLDSYEQYF
NA	NA	TRBV19	TRBJ1-5	TGTGCCAGTAGCGGTAGGGTAGGCGATAGCAATCAGCCCCAGCATTTT	CASSGRVGDSNQPQHF
TRBD2	NA	TRBV9	TRBJ2-1	TGTGCCAGCAGCGTAGCCCGGGAGGGCTACCTTGAGCAGTTCTTC	CASSVAREGYLEQFF
NA	few	TRBV4-1	TRBJ1-1	TGCGCCAGCAGTTGGGCGAACACTGAAGCTTTCTTT	CASSWANTEAFF
NA	once	TRBV12-3/TRBV12-4	TRBJ1-1	TGTGCCAGCAGTTTACAGATTAACACTGAAGCTTTCTTT	CASSLQINTEAFF
TRBD2	NA	TRBV7-9	TRBJ2-1	TGTGCCAGCAGTCCCGCGGGGGGGGCTAGCCGCTACAATGAGCAGTTCTTC	CASSPAGGASRYNEQFF
NA	NA	TRBV18	TRBJ2-1	TGTGCCAGCTCACCCCCGGTGATAGCGGTAAATGAGCAGTTCTTC	CASSPPVIAVNEQFF
NA	NA	TRBV5-6	TRBJ2-7	TGTGCCAGCAGCTTCGGGCAGGCCTCGAGTGAGCAGTACTTC	CASSFGQASSEQYF
NA	NA	TRBV4-3	TRBJ1-5	TGCGCCAGCAGCCAAGATTACGGGTACGGTAGCAATCAGCCCCAGCATTTT	CASSQDYGYGSNQPQHF
TRBD1	NA	TRBV5-5	TRBJ1-1	TGTGCCAGCAGCCGAGGACAGGGAAACACTGAAGCTTTCTTT	CASSRGQGNTEAFF
NA	NA	TRBV6-4	TRBJ2-3	TGTGCCAGCAGAGCCGGAGCGGCTAGCACAGATACGCAGTATTTT	CASRAGAASTDTQYF
NA	NA	TRBV15	TRBJ1-4	TGTGCCACCAGCAGAGGAACCAGGGCTACATATAATGAAAAACTGTTTTTT	CATSRGTRATYNEKLFF
NA	NA	TRBV25-1	TRBJ2-1	TGTGCCAGCAGTGAATTAAAGGGGTGGGATGAGCAGTTCTTC	CASSELKGWDEQFF
TRBD2	NA	TRBV7-3	TRBJ2-7	TGTGCCAGCACCCTGCGGGGCGGGGGGGCATCCTACGAGCAGTACTTC	CASTLRGGGASYEQYF
NA	NA	TRBV5-6	TRBJ1-2	TGTGCCAGCAGCTTGGTTTGGGGGGATGGCTACACCTTC	CASSLVWGDGYTF
NA	NA	TRBV6-5	TRBJ2-1	TGTGCCAGCAGCCGGCGCTACAATGAGCAGTTCTTC	CASSRRYNEQFF
NA	once	TRBV6-5	TRBJ1-3	TGTGCCAGCAAGGTAGTGCAGGAGAACACCATATATTTT	CASKVVQENTIYF
TRBD1	NA	TRBV30	TRBJ1-2	TGTGCCTGGAGGCTGACCTTTGGACAGGGGGGTTCCAATGGCTACACCTTC	CAWRLTFGQGGSNGYTF
NA	NA	TRBV6-5	TRBJ1-1	TGTGCCAGCAGTTACTCACTGGGGGGATTCGGTGAAGCTTTCTTT	CASSYSLGGFGEAFF
NA	NA	TRBV29-1	TRBJ2-2	TGCAGCGTTGTAGGACAGAACACCGGGGAGCTGTTTTTT	CSVVGQNTGELFF
NA	NA	TRBV13	TRBJ1-4	TGTGCCAGCAGCTTATTGCAGGGGTCCCAAAAACTGTTTTTT	CASSLLQGSQKLFF
TRBD1	NA	TRBV11-2	TRBJ1-1	TGTGCCAGCAGCTTACAGGGGGCGGACACTGAAGCTTTCTTT	CASSLQGADTEAFF
NA	NA	TRBV11-3	TRBJ2-5	TGTGCCAGCAGCTACGGCGGTGGGGAGACCCAGTACTTC	CASSYGGGETQYF
NA	NA	TRBV5-6	TRBJ1-4	TGTGCCAGCAGCCCCGCCGCCTTTAATGAGATACTAAATGAAAAACTGTTTTTT	CASSPAAFNEILNEKLFF
TRBD1	NA	TRBV13	TRBJ1-2	TGTGCCAGCAGCCACAGGGGTTCTAACTATGGCTACACCTTC	CASSHRGSNYGYTF
NA	NA	TRBV5-4	TRBJ1-2	TGTGCCAGCAGTTCCAGAGAGAAGGTGGGCTACACCTTC	CASSSREKVGYTF
TRBD1	NA	TRBV15	TRBJ1-1	TGTGCCACCAGCAGAGATCTTCGGACAGGGATAGGGTTTAAGAACACTGAAGCTTTCTTT	CATSRDLRTGIGFKNTEAFF
NA	few	TRBV29-1	TRBJ2-7	TGCAGCGTTGCGGGGGCCTACGAGCAGTACTTC	CSVAGAYEQYF
TRBD1	NA	TRBV11-2	TRBJ1-6	TGTGCCAGCAGCTTATATTTTGGGACAGGGGTTTCACCCCTCCACTTT	CASSLYFGTGVSPLHF
NA	once	TRBV7-2	TRBJ1-1	TGTGCCAGCAGAAGGCCGGGGGCGGTCACTGAAGCTTTCTTT	CASRRPGAVTEAFF
TRBD1	NA	TRBV19	TRBJ2-1	TGTGCCAGTAGTCTCAGACAGGGGCGCATCGGTGAGCAGTTCTTC	CASSLRQGRIGEQFF
NA	few	TRBV12-3/TRBV12-4	TRBJ2-7	TGTGCCAGCAGTTATGACAGCTACGAGCAGTACTTC	CASSYDSYEQYF
NA	NA	TRBV4-3	TRBJ1-3	TGCGCCAGCAGCCCCCCAGGAAGCTCTGGAAACACCATATATTTT	CASSPPGSSGNTIYF
NA	NA	TRBV4-3	TRBJ1-1	TGCGCCAGCAGCCAAGATCCGACAACGAACACTGAAGCTTTCTTT	CASSQDPTTNTEAFF
TRBD2	NA	TRBV11-3	TRBJ2-1	TGTGCCAGCAGCCCCCGCGGAGCGGGAGGAAGTGAGCAGTTCTTC	CASSPRGAGGSEQFF
NA	NA	TRBV10-3	TRBJ1-3	TGTGCCATCAGTGAGTCACCAGGGACTGGAAACACCATATATTTT	CAISESPGTGNTIYF
NA	NA	TRBV2	TRBJ2-2	TGTGCCATCCTTCTAGCGACCGGGGAGCTGTTTTTT	CAILLATGELFF
NA	NA	TRBV3-1/TRBV3-2	TRBJ1-6	TGTGCCAGCAGCCAAGCCTTATTAGCAGAGACCCTCCACTTT	CASSQALLAETLHF
TRBD2	once	TRBV4-3	TRBJ2-7	TGCGCCAGCAGCCAATTCCTAGCGGGAGTCTCTTTCGAGCAGTACTTC	CASSQFLAGVSFEQYF
NA	NA	TRBV20-1	TRBJ2-5	TGCAGTGCTAGTTCTCTGGGGGCAGAGACCCAGTACTTC	CSASSLGAETQYF
NA	NA	TRBV5-1	TRBJ1-2	TGCGCCAGCAGCCCTCGAGGGGATGGCTACACCTTC	CASSPRGDGYTF
NA	NA	TRBV3-1/TRBV3-2	TRBJ1-1	TGTGCCAGCAGCCAAAACTCGCCGGAAGCTTTCTTT	CASSQNSPEAFF
TRBD1	NA	TRBV28	TRBJ1-5	TGTGCCAGCAGTTTATCAGGGGGGCGCAATCAGCCCCAGCATTTT	CASSLSGGRNQPQHF
NA	NA	TRBV4-1	TRBJ2-6	TGCGCCAGCAGCCAAGGACAGATGTTAAGAGTTAGCTCTGGGGCCAACGTCCTGACTTTC	CASSQGQMLRVSSGANVLTF
NA	NA	TRBV5-3	TRBJ2-7	TGTGCCAGAAGCTTGAGGAGACGGCCCTTTTACGAGCAGTACTTC	CARSLRRRPFYEQYF
NA	NA	TRBV13	TRBJ1-6	TGTGCCAGCAGCTTCTTCCGACGGCCCTATAATTCACCCCTCCACTTT	CASSFFRRPYNSPLHF
TRBD2	NA	TRBV6-2/TRBV6-3	TRBJ2-7	TGTGCCAGCAGTTACTCGAGACTAGCGGAGATCTACGAGCAGTACTTC	CASSYSRLAEIYEQYF
TRBD2	NA	TRBV4-1	TRBJ2-7	TGCGCCAGCAGCCAGACGAGGCGGGAGAGAGCCCCGCCCTACGAGCAGTACTTC	CASSQTRRERAPPYEQYF
NA	NA	TRBV15	TRBJ2-5	TGTGCCACCAGCCTGGGCGGGTCCGAGGTGACCCAGTACTTC	CATSLGGSEVTQYF
NA	NA	TRBV20-1	TRBJ2-5	TGCAGTGCTAGTGGCCGGGGGTCCGTGGAGACCCAGTACTTC	CSASGRGSVETQYF
NA	NA	TRBV20-1	TRBJ2-1	TGCAGTGCTAGTTTTGGTAGAACACCCTCCAGTGAGCAGTTCTTC	CSASFGRTPSSEQFF
NA	NA	TRBV11-1	TRBJ2-7	TGTGCCAGCAGCCCCCCGAGACTGGGAGGCTCCTACGAGCAGTACTTC	CASSPPRLGGSYEQYF
NA	NA	TRBV4-3	TRBJ1-2	TGCGCCAGCAGCCAAGCAAGGACAGCCTTCTATGGCTACACCTTC	CASSQARTAFYGYTF
NA	NA	TRBV4-3	TRBJ1-2	TGCGCCAGCAGCCAAGACCGTTGGGGGAGCTATGGCTACACCTTC	CASSQDRWGSYGYTF
TRBD1	NA	TRBV11-2	TRBJ1-1	TGTGCCAGCAGCGACAGGGCAAGAGGGGGAGCTTTCTTT	CASSDRARGGAFF
NA	NA	TRBV7-2	TRBJ2-7	TGTGCCAGCAGTCCCCAGATCCCCTACGAGCAGTACTTC	CASSPQIPYEQYF
TRBD1	NA	TRBV20-1	TRBJ1-4	TGCAGTGCTAGTTTAAGGACAGGGGGATACCCATACGCAACTAATGAAAAACTGTTTTTT	CSASLRTGGYPYATNEKLFF